A selection of T cell receptor beta chains follows, all from one sample in a study of blood T cell repertoires in COVID-19. Profiling relied on immunoSEQ multiplex PCR, and the TCRdb table lists in-frame clones only, not all of them. The sample contains 220,000 or so clones, around 89% of which appear only once. Sequencing input: PBMCs or T cells enriched from blood (not recorded which). Receptors originate from a man aged 30 to 45 who had been exposed to COVID-19. Both conserved end residues are trimmed from each CDR3.

cdr3_aa	v_call
ATQSPTPYEQY	TRBV6-5
ASSEISLEQY	TRBV28
ASSSLGQLINTGELF	TRBV7-6
ASSLVGQLLTNYGYT	TRBV7-2
ASSFSLPGGSRSYEQY	TRBV5-5
ASSLVTGMGEKLF	TRBV11-2
ASSLFGPVTNEKLF	TRBV27
ASSADRVDTGELF	TRBV18
ASSQDTSGGRTQY	TRBV3-1/TRBV3-2
ASSINRDYGYT	TRBV27
ASSLTDRMNTEAF	TRBV4-3
ASSRWGRTDGTTYEQY	TRBV11-2
SVGRAGSQETQY	TRBV29-1
ASSLGTVGNTIY	TRBV7-3
ASSLEGSTYNEQF	TRBV5-5
ATSRGIDQPQH	TRBV19
ASSPGLAGGYNYEQY	TRBV4-3
ASSLVSGEQY	TRBV5-6
ASSLEGQGIYGYT	TRBV7-2
AWRGTGTNTIY	TRBV30
ASSSAGDGYT	TRBV27
ASREDSSYNSPLH	TRBV6-5
ASSTHSGGEQY	TRBV6-5
ASSPDRGVEQY	TRBV6-6
ASSQMRGGQNEQY	TRBV14
ASTPGNEQF	TRBV12-3/TRBV12-4
ASSLGPRDRAVV	TRBV7-3
ASSHDSYNSPLH	TRBV7-9
GSGTGRTGELF	TRBV5-5
ASSQEQGLAGGYTGELF	TRBV4-3
ASSLRAGDLNTGELF	TRBV5-1
ASKPGETQY	TRBV2
ASSRPGLSWGYT	TRBV19
ASSQLAGGTYEQY	TRBV5-6
ASSELAGGQNTGELF	TRBV6-1
ATSSPQGGSTEAF	TRBV15
AISGTSGGLEYNEQF	TRBV10-3
ASSQYTGTVSGTNYGYT	TRBV4-3
ASSFQGHSNQPQH	TRBV7-2
ASSLDGTSAARETQY	TRBV11-3
AWSLARAGYGYT	TRBV30
ASSVLGSNYNEQF	TRBV5-1
ATSRDPLNYGYT	TRBV15
ASTTQGTGGYT	TRBV4-2
ASSTEPGLAGNEQF	TRBV7-3
ASSLTPSVKHEKLF	TRBV27
SVEPLWEGNTEAF	TRBV29-1
ASSQEGGQGRVPLH	TRBV4-1
ASSSPGQPSNQPQH	TRBV19